One and the same sample provided the 17 T cell receptor beta chains below, sequenced in a study of cytomegalovirus exposure and HLA in healthy donors. A multiplex PCR was run with 60 Vbeta primers and 13 Jbeta primers. Data came from immunoSEQ multiplex PCR; TCRdb stores just in-frame clones and leaves some out. The sample lists roughly 60,000 clones, approximately 80% occurring once. Material: PBMCs. All receptors derive from a female donor in good health and CMV-seronegative.

The genes are TRBV4-3 and TRBJ1-2; D not certain. Germline V CDR1 and CDR2: LGHNA, YSLEER. V was cut by 1 base and J by 8 bases, with 20 bases left in between. There are 16 residues in the CDR3. The CDR3 here is CASSQGIRDTRGGYTF. The CDR3 region has the DNA TGCGCCAGCAGCCAAGGTATACGAGACACACGCGGGGGCTACACCTTC.

The chain links TRBV4-1 to TRBJ1-1; 8 positions agree with TRBD1. CDR3 length equals 15 residues. V gave up 1 base and J gave up 1 base; unmatched junction bases: 2. Germline-derived CDR1 and CDR2 are MGHRA and YSYEKL. CDR3 region: CASSQVGTGNTEAFF. The CDR3 nucleotides are TGCGCCAGCAGCCAAGTTGGGACAGGGAACACTGAAGCTTTCTTT.

The rearrangement joins TRBV25-1 to TRBJ1-1, with D tentatively TRBD1 (6 bases). There are 13 residues in the CDR3. Germline values: CDR1 MGHDK, CDR2 SYGVNS. Trimming shortened V by 5 bases and J by 5 bases, and 12 bases separated the two germline ends. The CDR3 DNA reads as TGTGCCAGCAGTCGGGGGGGCGAGACTGAAGCTTTCTTT. It yields the protein CASSRGGETEAFF.

This clone was seen only a few times. The chain is built from TRBV7-2 and TRBJ2-7; D ambiguous. The germline V and J ends were trimmed by 2 bases and 2 bases, with 13 bases remaining between them. This CDR3 has 15 residues. Germline V gives CDR1 SGHTA, CDR2 FQGNSA. CDR3 nucleotide sequence: TGTGCCAGCAGCTTAAGCCACTTTTCCCCCTACGAGCAGTACTTC. This sequence encodes CASSLSHFSPYEQYF.

This sequence joins TRBV4-1 and TRBJ2-5; 11 positions match TRBD1. With the DNA end fitting TRBJ2-7 better, the J assignment may be wrong. Germline CDR1 is MGHRA and CDR2 is YSYEKL. The CDR3 totals 15 residues. CDR3: CASSQQGQGGYEQYF. The DNA for the CDR3 is TGCGCCAGCAGCCAACAGGGACAGGGGGGCTACGAGCAGTACTTC.

The chain employs TRBV7-8 and TRBJ2-5; 7 bases are a match to TRBD2. Germline values: CDR1 SGHVS, CDR2 FQNEAQ. This CDR3 has 15 amino acids. Trimming at V came to 0 bases and at J to 1 base, leaving 2 bases not matched to a gene. DNA for the CDR3: TGTGCCAGCAGCTTAGCGACTAGCCCCCAAGAGACCCAGTACTTC. Its translation: CASSLATSPQETQYF. The whole variable domain, remainder taken from reference TRBV7-8 and TRBJ2-5, is GAGVSQSPRYKVAKRGQDVALRCDPISGHVSLFWYQQALGQGPEFLTYFQNEAQLDKSGLPSDRFFAERPEGSVSTLKIQRTQQEDSAVYLCASSLATSPQETQYFGPGTRLLVL.

This rearrangement joins TRBV6-5 to TRBJ2-3; D is possibly TRBD2 (6 bases). CDR1 is MNHEY, CDR2 SVGAGI, per germline. Trimming took 7 bases from V and 0 from J, leaving 14 bases between them. The CDR3 has 15 residues. The CDR3 coding sequence is TGTGCCAGCACCGACCGGACTATTAGCACAGATACGCAGTATTTT. Translation gives CASTDRTISTDTQYF.

The chain combines TRBV10-2 with TRBJ1-2; 9 bases map to TRBD1. The CDR3 spans 16 residues. Germline V gene lookup returns CDR1 WSHSY and CDR2 SAAADI. V lost 3 bases, J lost 4 bases, and 9 bases stayed unmatched. Here the CDR3 DNA reads TGCGCCAGCAGTGAATTTGGACAGGGGCCACCCTATGGCTACACCTTC. This encodes CASSEFGQGPPYGYTF.

The gene calls are TRBV7-9 and TRBJ2-1; 10 bases match TRBD2. CDR1 and CDR2 (germline): SEHNR, FQNEAQ (reference sequence). The CDR3 sequence is 15 residues long. V lost 1 base, J lost 4 bases, and 1 base stayed unmatched. Here the CDR3 reads CASSLGTSGYNEQFF. CDR3 sequence (DNA): TGTGCCAGCAGCTTAGGGACTAGCGGTTACAATGAGCAGTTCTTC.

This clone was found once. The chain couples TRBV4-2 to TRBJ1-2; 11 bases map to TRBD1. Trimming took 1 base from V and 7 from J; bases not matched to a gene: 5. This CDR3 region has 15 residues. Germline V lookup: CDR1 LGHNA, CDR2 YNFKEQ. CDR3 region: CASSQAGTGGIGYTF. The CDR3 DNA reads TGTGCCAGCAGCCAAGCCGGGACAGGGGGAATTGGCTACACCTTC.

J is TRBJ1-1 and V is TRBV7-2; 11 positions agree with TRBD1. The CDR3 sequence is 15 residues long. Germline V gene sequence: CDR1 SGHTA, CDR2 FQGNSA. The trim removed 5 bases at V and 7 bases at J, leaving 9 bases unmatched. The CDR3 bases are TGTGCCAGCAGCGGACAGGGGGCGTCCGGCGGTGAAGCTTTCTTT. Encoded protein: CASSGQGASGGEAFF.

This rearrangement joins TRBV6-1 to TRBJ1-2, with TRBD1 matching over 9 bases. Germline trimming cut 2 bases from V and 7 bases from J; bases unmatched to any gene: 8. The V gene's germline CDR1 is MNHNS and CDR2 SASEGT. The CDR3 has 15 residues. The CDR3 sequence is CASSEWTGAFGGYTF. The CDR3 DNA is TGTGCCAGCAGTGAATGGACAGGGGCATTCGGTGGCTACACCTTC.

The chain is built from TRBV7-9 and TRBJ2-7, with a tentative D call TRBD2 (5 bases). The germline gives CDR1 SEHNR, CDR2 FQNEAQ (reference sequence). The V end lost 5 bases, the J end lost 9 bases, and 14 bases lay between the germline ends. This CDR3 comprises 12 residues. CDR3 residues: CASSPPTGTQYF. The CDR3 DNA sequence: TGTGCCAGCAGCCCACCGACGGGAACGCAGTACTTC.

The chain couples TRBV2 to TRBJ1-2; D remains unclear. CDR3 size: 16 residues. Germline-derived CDR1 and CDR2 are SNHLY and FYNNEI. V gave up 7 bases and J gave up 0 bases, with 18 bases separating them. Here the CDR3 DNA reads TGTGCCAGCAATCCCCTTCAGGAAAGAGCTAACTATGGCTACACCTTC. It yields the protein CASNPLQERANYGYTF.

The J gene is TRBJ1-2, the V gene TRBV6-6; TRBD1 is a possible D gene (6 bases). Germline V gene sequence: CDR1 MNHNY, CDR2 SVGAGI (reference sequence). The ends were cut back, 5 bases at V and 6 bases at J, with 10 bases in the middle. The CDR3 has 12 amino acids. In DNA, the CDR3 is TGTGCCAGCAGTGGGGGGGCAAATGGCTACACCTTC. It is translated as CASSGGANGYTF.

In this sample, this clone turned up once. CDR3 in amino acids: CASSQDLGYSNQPQHF. CDR3 nucleotide sequence: TGCGCCAGCAGCCAAGATCTCGGGTATAGCAATCAGCCCCAGCATTTT. The V call is TRBV4-3, the J call TRBJ1-5; D gene unclear. Germline loops: CDR1 LGHNA, CDR2 YSLEER. The CDR3 spans 16 residues. V was shortened by 0 bases and J by 0 bases, with 9 bases between the two germline ends.

This chain joins TRBV6-1 and TRBJ2-4, with 7 bases identical to TRBD2. Germline V lookup: CDR1 MNHNS, CDR2 SASEGT. This CDR3 contains 14 residues. The V gene end was trimmed by 3 bases and the J gene end by 1 base; junction bases not matched to a gene: 0. The CDR3 DNA reads as TGTGCCAGCAGTGAGGGGGGGGCCAAAAACATTCAGTACTTC. It specifies CASSEGGAKNIQYF.